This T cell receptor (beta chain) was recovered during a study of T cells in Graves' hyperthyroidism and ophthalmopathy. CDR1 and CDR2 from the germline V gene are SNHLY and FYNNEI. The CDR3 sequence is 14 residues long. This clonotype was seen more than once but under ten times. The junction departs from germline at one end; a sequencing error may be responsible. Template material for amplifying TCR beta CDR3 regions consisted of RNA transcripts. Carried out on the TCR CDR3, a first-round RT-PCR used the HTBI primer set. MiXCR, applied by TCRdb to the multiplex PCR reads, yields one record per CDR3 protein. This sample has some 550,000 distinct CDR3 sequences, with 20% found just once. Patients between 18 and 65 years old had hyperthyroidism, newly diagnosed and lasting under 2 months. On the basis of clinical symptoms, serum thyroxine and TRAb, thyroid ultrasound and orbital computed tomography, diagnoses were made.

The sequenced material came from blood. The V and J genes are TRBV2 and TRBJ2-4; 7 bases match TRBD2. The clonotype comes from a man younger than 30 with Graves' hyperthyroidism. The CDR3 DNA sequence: TGTGCCAGCCTCGGGGCGCCGGGAGGAAACATTAAGTACTTC. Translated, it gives CASLGAPGGNIKYF.